These 27 T cell receptor beta chains came from one sample sequenced in a study of T cell changes during pregnancy in multiple sclerosis. Clones were sequenced by immunoSEQ multiplex PCR, and TCRdb holds only the in-frame ones, with some missing. Of approximately 58,000 clones listed, roughly 90% are singletons. The input for sequencing was peripheral blood, taken in the second trimester of pregnancy. The receptor source for this set is a female donor in good health, enrolled as a control in a pregnancy study.

The chain couples TRBV30 to TRBJ2-7; 11 bases map to TRBD1. The trim removed 3 bases at V and 3 bases at J, leaving 1 base unmatched. Germline V lookup: CDR1 GTSNPN, CDR2 SVGIG (reference sequence). This CDR3 has 13 residues. This chain's CDR3 is CAWRGQGVYEQYF. CDR3 coding DNA: TGTGCCTGGAGGGGACAGGGGGTCTACGAGCAGTACTTC.

This clone was counted once. V is TRBV29-1 and J is TRBJ2-7; TRBD2 is a possible D gene (5 bases). Germline CDR1 and CDR2: SQVTM and ANQGSEA. V was shortened by 4 bases and J by 0 bases, with 13 bases between the two germline ends. This CDR3 has 14 amino acids. In nucleotides, the CDR3 is TGCAGCGTTGTTGGACTGGGTATCTCCTACGAGCAGTACTTC. Its translation is CSVVGLGISYEQYF.

V usage is TRBV27 and J usage is TRBJ1-5, with 10 bases that match TRBD1. V lost 2 bases and J lost 5; bases outside the gene matches: 18. The germline V gene encodes CDR1 MNHEY and CDR2 SMNVEV (reference sequence). The CDR3 covers 20 residues. CDR3 protein: CASSLVRATGGAGRDQPQHF. In DNA form, the CDR3 reads TGTGCCAGCAGTTTAGTTCGCGCGACAGGGGGCGCGGGTAGAGATCAGCCCCAGCATTTT.

The chain is built from TRBV7-8 and TRBJ1-1; TRBD1 might be the D (6 bases). CDR1 and CDR2 from the germline V gene are SGHVS and FQNEAQ. This CDR3 spans 14 amino acids. Trimming cost V 7 bases and J 5 bases, with 17 bases left between them. The CDR3 DNA is TGTGCCAGCACTAACCCAGGGGTCTGGACTGAAGCTTTCTTT. As protein: CASTNPGVWTEAFF.

The chain recombines TRBV28 with TRBJ1-1; 9 bases align to TRBD1. This CDR3 region has 13 residues. Per the germline V gene, CDR1 is MDHEN and CDR2 is SYDVKM. V dropped 5 bases and J dropped 8; count of bases not matched to a gene: 6. The CDR3 loop is CASSPQGAREAFF. CDR3 sequence (DNA): TGTGCCAGCAGTCCACAGGGGGCCCGGGAAGCTTTCTTT.

The chain couples TRBV5-1 to TRBJ1-6; D not resolved. CDR3 length equals 17 residues. The germline CDR1 and CDR2 sequences are SGHRS and YFSETQ. Between the trimmed V and J ends, which lost 0 bases and 0 bases, there was a span of 10 bases. The CDR3 DNA follows: TGCGCCAGCAGCTTGGAACCAGTAAGCTCCTATAATTCACCCCTCCACTTT. It specifies CASSLEPVSSYNSPLHF.

The rearrangement joins TRBV2 to TRBJ1-2; no definite D call. Germline V gene sequence: CDR1 SNHLY, CDR2 FYNNEI. This CDR3 spans 12 amino acids. With 6 bases removed from V and 0 bases from J, the gap between germline ends came to 5 bases. CDR3 sequence: CASRQANYGYTF. CDR3 DNA sequence: TGTGCCAGCAGGCAGGCTAACTATGGCTACACCTTC.

The CDR3 region is CASSEVPRDTQYF. The CDR3 DNA reads TGTGCCAGCAGTGAAGTCCCCAGAGATACGCAGTATTTT. V is TRBV6-1 and J is TRBJ2-3; D unresolved. Trimming pared 1 base from V and 5 bases from J, leaving 7 bases between. The CDR3 totals 13 residues. CDR1 and CDR2 (germline): MNHNS, SASEGT.

With regard to this clone: One end of the junction is discordant with germline, which a read error may explain. The CDR3 is CASSPPGDTEAFF. The CDR3 bases are TGTGCCAGCTCCCCACCCGGGGACACTGAAGCTTTCTTT. The genes are TRBV18 and TRBJ1-1; D remains unclear. The CDR3 contains 13 residues. Looked up from germline, CDR1 is KGHSH and CDR2 is LQKENI.

The chain couples TRBV18 to TRBJ2-3; D gene unclear. Trimming left V 5 bases short and J 6 bases short, with 15 bases between. Germline CDR1 is KGHSH and CDR2 is LQKENI. The CDR3 has 14 residues. CDR3 bases: TGTGCCAGCTCAAAACATCCCCCCCCCGATACGCAGTATTTT. Translating gives CASSKHPPPDTQYF.

Here the CDR3 reads CATSRTSRYNEQFF. The CDR3 coding sequence is TGTGCCACCAGTAGGACTAGTCGGTACAATGAGCAGTTCTTC. The chain combines TRBV15 with TRBJ2-1; TRBD2 matches 7 bases. Germline V gives CDR1 LNHNV, CDR2 YYDKDF (reference sequence). Trimming cost V 6 bases and J 4 bases; bases outside gene matches: 6. This CDR3 has 14 residues. Full variable domain (missing parts from reference TRBV15 and TRBJ2-1): DAMVIQNPRYQVTQFGKPVTLSCSQTLNHNVMYWYQQKSSQAPKLLFHYYDKDFNNEADTPDNFQSRRPNTSFCFLDIRSPGLGDTAMYLCATSRTSRYNEQFFGPGTRLTVL.

The rearrangement links TRBV7-9 to TRBJ2-7, with 9 positions matching TRBD2. This CDR3 has 15 residues. Per germline, CDR1 SEHNR and CDR2 FQNEAQ (reference sequence). V was clipped by 4 bases and J by 4 bases; unmatched bases: 8. CDR3 DNA: TGTGCCAGCAGCTACGTAGCGGGAGCACCTTACGAGCAGTACTTC. Translation: CASSYVAGAPYEQYF.

The rearrangement links TRBV28 to TRBJ2-7; 8 positions agree with TRBD2. After removal of 8 bases from V and 3 bases from J, the junction contained 3 bases not matched to a gene. CDR1 is MDHEN, CDR2 SYDVKM, per germline. The CDR3 runs to 12 residues. CDR3 sequence (DNA): TGTGCCAGCTGTAGCGGGGTCTACGAGCAGTACTTC. Its protein is CASCSGVYEQYF.

The V call is TRBV6-4, the J call TRBJ2-1; 10 nucleotides agree with TRBD2. This CDR3 has 15 amino acids. With V trimmed by 2 bases and J by 6 bases, 4 bases remained unmatched. Germline loops: CDR1 MRHNA, CDR2 SNTAGT. CDR3 DNA: TGTGCCAGCAGTGACCAAGCGGGGGGGCCCAATGAGCAGTTCTTC. Translating gives CASSDQAGGPNEQFF.

This clone has a handful of counts. V and J are TRBV4-2 and TRBJ1-5; 9 nucleotides line up with TRBD1. J was trimmed by 1 base and V by 4 bases; bases with no gene match: 2. Germline loops: CDR1 LGHNA, CDR2 YNFKEQ. CDR3 size: 15 residues. CDR3: CASSRTGDSNQPQHF. CDR3 DNA sequence: TGTGCCAGCAGCCGGACAGGGGACAGCAATCAGCCCCAGCATTTT.

The chain links TRBV4-2 to TRBJ1-3; D ambiguous. The CDR3 runs to 16 residues. CDR1 and CDR2 from the germline V gene are LGHNA and YNFKEQ. The germline V and J ends were trimmed by 0 bases and 7 bases, with 16 bases remaining between them. CDR3 sequence: CASSQDRGPAGNTIYF. CDR3 DNA: TGTGCCAGCAGCCAAGATAGAGGTCCCGCCGGGAACACCATATATTTT.

This chain joins TRBV7-9 and TRBJ1-2; 8 nucleotides agree with TRBD1. This CDR3 spans 15 amino acids. With V trimmed by 0 bases and J by 2 bases, 2 bases remained unmatched. Germline assignment: CDR1 SEHNR and CDR2 FQNEAQ (reference sequence). The CDR3 protein is CASSLAGTGNYGYTF. The CDR3 nucleotides read TGTGCCAGCAGCTTAGCCGGGACAGGCAACTATGGCTACACCTTC.

The chain recombines TRBV7-2 with TRBJ2-7, with D maybe TRBD1 (6 bases). V was cut by 5 bases and J by 3 bases, with 14 bases left in between. In germline, CDR1 is SGHTA, CDR2 FQGNSA. This CDR3 comprises 14 residues. CDR3 DNA sequence: TGTGCCAGCAGCCGATCCCAGGGGAACTACGAGCAGTACTTC. Translation gives CASSRSQGNYEQYF.

This clone has only one observation. The chain is built from TRBV7-9 and TRBJ2-1; 10 positions agree with TRBD2. The CDR3 consists of 15 residues. In germline, CDR1 is SEHNR, CDR2 FQNEAQ (reference sequence). Losses at the gene ends were 4 bases for V and 8 bases for J; bases not matched to a gene: 8. This CDR3 reads CASSSPSGGVYEQFF. In DNA, the CDR3 is TGTGCCAGCAGCTCCCCAAGCGGGGGGGTCTATGAGCAGTTCTTC.

The rearrangement links TRBV5-1 to TRBJ2-5; 8 positions agree with TRBD1. V trimming: 6 bases; J trimming: 2 bases; junction bases outside the gene matches: 6. Per the germline V gene, CDR1 is SGHRS and CDR2 is YFSETQ. The CDR3 runs 14 residues. This CDR3 reads CASTTGTGQETQYF. The CDR3 DNA reads TGCGCCAGCACCACCGGGACAGGTCAAGAGACCCAGTACTTC.

V gene TRBV6-6 combines with J gene TRBJ2-5, with no clear D. The germline gives CDR1 MNHNY, CDR2 SVGAGI (reference sequence). The CDR3 spans 12 residues. Trimming removed 6 bases at V and 1 base at J, with 6 bases between. CDR3 coding DNA: TGTGCCAGCAGCCTTCCCCAAGAGACCCAGTACTTC. Protein sequence: CASSLPQETQYF.

The chain joins TRBV29-1 to TRBJ1-1; tentative D call: TRBD1 (6 bases). CDR3 length: 12 amino acids. V gave up 7 bases and J gave up 5 bases, with 14 bases separating them. The germline V gene encodes CDR1 SQVTM and CDR2 ANQGSEA. CDR3 in DNA: TGCAGCGCGAACGACAGGCCTACTGAAGCTTTCTTT. It specifies CSANDRPTEAFF.

The chain couples TRBV4-2 to TRBJ2-3; 8 positions match TRBD2. V lost 4 bases, J lost 6 bases, and 9 bases stayed unmatched. The CDR3 sequence is 15 residues long. Germline CDR1 LGHNA, CDR2 YNFKEQ. The CDR3 coding sequence is TGTGCCAGCAGCCCTGAGACTAGCGCCCATGATACGCAGTATTTT. Its translation: CASSPETSAHDTQYF.

The rearrangement joins TRBV19 to TRBJ1-3; possibly TRBD1 for D (6 bases). The V end lost 5 bases, the J end lost 4 bases, and 15 bases lay between the germline ends. The CDR3 is made up of 15 amino acids. The V gene's germline CDR1 is LNHDA and CDR2 SQIVND (reference sequence). For the CDR3, the DNA is TGTGCCAGTAGTCCCCTCCCGGGACAAGGAAACACCATATATTTT. Translating gives CASSPLPGQGNTIYF.

The chain couples TRBV6-1 to TRBJ1-5, with TRBD1 matching over 10 bases. V lost 7 bases and J lost 2; bases outside the gene matches: 2. Germline assignment: CDR1 MNHNS and CDR2 SASEGT. This CDR3 is 14 amino acids long. The CDR3 coding sequence is TGTGCCAGCACCGGGACAGGGGGCAATCAGCCCCAGCATTTT. Translating gives CASTGTGGNQPQHF.

V is TRBV18 and J is TRBJ2-5; a possible D gene is TRBD2 (7 bases). V was cut by 3 bases and J by 3 bases, with 11 bases left in between. This CDR3 contains 14 residues. The germline V gene has CDR1 KGHSH and CDR2 LQKENI. CDR3 DNA: TGTGCCAGCTCACCGAGGGGGACTAAAGAGACCCAGTACTTC. Translation gives CASSPRGTKETQYF.

The chain carries TRBV7-9 and TRBJ2-1; 7 positions agree with TRBD2. The J segment lost 4 bases and the V segment lost 3 bases, leaving 6 bases of the junction unmatched. The length of the CDR3 is 15 residues. In germline, CDR1 is SEHNR, CDR2 FQNEAQ (reference sequence). Here the CDR3 reads CASSFGLAEYNEQFF. In DNA form, the CDR3 reads TGTGCCAGCAGCTTCGGGCTAGCGGAGTACAATGAGCAGTTCTTC.